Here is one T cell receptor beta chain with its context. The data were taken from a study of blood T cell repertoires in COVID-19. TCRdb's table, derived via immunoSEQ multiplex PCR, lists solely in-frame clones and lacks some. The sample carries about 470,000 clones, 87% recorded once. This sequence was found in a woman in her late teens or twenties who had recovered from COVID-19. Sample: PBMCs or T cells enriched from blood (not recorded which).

The CDR3 DNA sequence: TGTGCCAGCAGTGAGACACGTAACTATGGCTACACCTTC. Encoded protein: CASSETRNYGYTF. The chain joins TRBV6-1 to TRBJ1-2; D gene ambiguous. V gave up 3 bases and J gave up 1 base, with 6 bases separating them. The CDR3 has 13 amino acids. From germline, CDR1 is MNHNS and CDR2 SASEGT.